A single sample gave rise to the 9 T cell receptor beta chains below, sequenced in a study of CD8+ T cells in alopecia areata. cDNA prepared by RNA extraction and subsequent reverse transcription served as the template for sequencing. Data came from immunoSEQ multiplex PCR; TCRdb stores just in-frame clones and leaves some out. The table shows fewer than 200,000 clones, with approximately 52% occurring only once. The treatment is: oral pan-JAK inhibitor, 5-10 mg twice daily. The material sequenced was CD4+ T cells sorted from blood, taken between weeks 55 and 70, from a patient treated with tofacitinib. The receptors were sampled from a human donor with alopecia areata.

The rearrangement links TRBV2 to TRBJ2-2; D gene ambiguous. This CDR3 contains 12 residues. Per germline, CDR1 SNHLY and CDR2 FYNNEI. V lost 5 bases to trimming and J lost 3 bases, with 4 bases between them. The CDR3 sequence is CASSSDTGELFF. CDR3 coding DNA: TGTGCCAGCAGTTCGGACACCGGGGAGCTGTTTTTT.

This rearrangement joins TRBV2 to TRBJ2-3; perhaps TRBD2 as D (5 bases). Trimming stripped 7 bases from V and 8 bases from J, with 10 bases between. The CDR3 runs 11 residues. The germline V gene has CDR1 SNHLY and CDR2 FYNNEI. CDR3: CASTEGPTQYF. The CDR3, as DNA: TGTGCCAGCACCGAGGGTCCTACGCAGTATTTT.

The chain joins TRBV30 to TRBJ1-2; no clear D gene. The CDR3 runs 13 residues. CDR1 GTSNPN and CDR2 SVGIG come from the germline V gene (reference sequence). Trimming took off 0 bases at V and 8 bases at J, with 13 bases between the two ends. CDR3 sequence: CAWSVLKVGGYTF. CDR3 coding DNA: TGTGCCTGGAGTGTACTGAAGGTTGGGGGCTACACCTTC. The whole variable domain, filled in from reference TRBV30 and TRBJ1-2, reads SQTIHQWPATLVQPVGSPLSLECTVEGTSNPNLYWYRQAAGRGLQLLFYSVGIGQISSEVPQNLSASRPQDRQFILSSKKLLLSDSGFYLCAWSVLKVGGYTFGSGTRLTVV.

The V and J genes are TRBV29-1 and TRBJ2-7, with 8 bases aligning to TRBD1. Trimming took 2 bases from V and 7 from J; bases not matched to a gene: 10. CDR1 is SQVTM and CDR2 is ANQGSEA in the germline V gene. This CDR3 has 14 residues. The CDR3 spells CSVEPGQGAGEQYF. CDR3 nucleotide sequence: TGCAGCGTTGAACCTGGACAGGGAGCTGGAGAGCAGTACTTC.

Details on this clone: Other DNA sequences within the sample encode an identical CDR3. The V gene is TRBV30, the J gene TRBJ1-5; D is ambiguous. V was shortened by 3 bases and J by 0 bases, with 6 bases between the two germline ends. This CDR3 region has 13 residues. The germline V gene has CDR1 GTSNPN and CDR2 SVGIG (reference sequence). The CDR3 region has the DNA TGTGCCTGGAGACGGGATAGCAATCAGCCCCAGCATTTT. It codes for CAWRRDSNQPQHF.

The CDR3, as DNA: TGTGCCTGGTCGTCGGGGACGCGGCAGCCCCAGCATTTT. It translates to CAWSSGTRQPQHF. The gene calls are TRBV30 and TRBJ1-5; weak D call: TRBD1 (5 bases). The length of the CDR3 is 13 residues. Germline V gene data show CDR1 as GTSNPN and CDR2 as SVGIG (reference sequence). Trimming left V 5 bases short and J 7 bases short, with 15 bases between.

The chain links TRBV7-9 to TRBJ2-1, with D hard to call. The ends were cut back, 1 base at V and 0 bases at J, with 13 bases in the middle. Per the germline V gene, CDR1 is SEHNR and CDR2 is FQNEAQ (reference sequence). The CDR3 is 17 residues long. CDR3 DNA sequence: TGTGCCAGCAGCTTAGGGCTGGGCCAGAGCTCCTACAATGAGCAGTTCTTC. It encodes CASSLGLGQSSYNEQFF.

The J gene is TRBJ1-3, the V gene TRBV6-5, with D possibly being TRBD1 (5 bases). The CDR3 has 14 amino acids. The germline V and J ends were trimmed by 7 bases and 0 bases, with 10 bases remaining between them. Germline V gene sequence: CDR1 MNHEY, CDR2 SVGAGI. CDR3: CASKPGSSGNTIYF. In DNA form, the CDR3 reads TGTGCCAGCAAACCAGGGAGCTCTGGAAACACCATATATTTT.

V is TRBV4-3 and J is TRBJ2-2; D ambiguous. This CDR3 region has 15 residues. Germline V gene sequence: CDR1 LGHNA, CDR2 YSLEER. Trimming cost V 0 bases and J 3 bases, with 8 bases left between them. This chain's CDR3 is CASSQDSGYTGELFF. Written as DNA, the CDR3 is TGCGCCAGCAGCCAAGATTCAGGTTACACCGGGGAGCTGTTTTTT.